The 18 T cell receptor beta chains presented below share a single source sample, sequenced in a study of radiotherapy plus CTLA-4 blockade in lung cancer. Clones were read by immunoSEQ multiplex PCR, and TCRdb kept only the in-frame ones, dropping some. The table has 30,000 to 40,000 clones, under 85% seen once. Sequencing used peripheral blood, obtained from a patient treated with radiotherapy plus ipilimumab. All receptors come from a human donor with non-small cell lung cancer that progressed on radiotherapy plus ipilimumab.

V is TRBV9 and J is TRBJ1-4; D uncertain. V was clipped by 4 bases and J by 0 bases, with 19 bases between them. The CDR3 consists of 18 residues. CDR1 SGDLS and CDR2 YYNGEE come from the germline V gene. CDR3 DNA sequence: TGTGCCAGCAGCCCCGGAGTGGTTAGAGGGACAACTAATGAAAAACTGTTTTTT. This encodes CASSPGVVRGTTNEKLFF.

V is TRBV4-3 and J is TRBJ2-1; 9 bases line up with TRBD2. The V segment lost 1 base and the J segment 8 bases; nucleotides outside the gene matches: 12. The length of the CDR3 is 17 residues. Per germline, CDR1 LGHNA and CDR2 YSLEER. The CDR3: CASSQGAGGPEGDEQFF. The DNA for the CDR3 is TGCGCCAGCAGCCAAGGAGCGGGGGGCCCCGAGGGCGATGAGCAGTTCTTC.

This rearrangement joins TRBV7-2 to TRBJ2-1; maybe TRBD2 (5 bases). This CDR3 has 14 residues. CDR1 and CDR2 (germline): SGHTA, FQGNSA. V lost 2 bases and J 6 bases, leaving 11 bases between the germline ends. Here the CDR3 reads CASSLRGSLNEQFF. CDR3 DNA: TGTGCCAGCAGCTTACGGGGAAGCCTCAATGAGCAGTTCTTC.

This clone has a single count. The rearrangement uses TRBV28 and TRBJ2-7; a weak D match, TRBD2 (6 bases). Germline values: CDR1 MDHEN, CDR2 SYDVKM. Trimming took off 8 bases at V and 5 bases at J, with 10 bases between the two ends. This CDR3 is 11 amino acids long. The chain's CDR3 is CASGRRNEQYF. The CDR3 DNA reads as TGTGCCAGCGGGAGGAGGAACGAGCAGTACTTC.

V and J are TRBV27 and TRBJ2-7; 9 bases fit TRBD1. CDR3 size: 15 residues. The V and J ends lost 5 bases and 4 bases, in that order; junction bases with no gene match: 9. Germline CDR1 is MNHEY and CDR2 is SMNVEV (reference sequence). The CDR3: CASSTRQGGWYEQYF. CDR3 DNA sequence: TGTGCCAGCAGTACCCGACAGGGGGGTTGGTACGAGCAGTACTTC.

J is TRBJ2-7 and V is TRBV2, with 10 positions matching TRBD1. J was trimmed by 5 bases and V by 7 bases; bases with no gene match: 5. Germline CDR1 is SNHLY and CDR2 is FYNNEI. This CDR3 has 13 amino acids. The CDR3, as DNA: TGTGCCAGCACCGTGGACAGGGGGAACGAGCAGTACTTC. This gives the protein CASTVDRGNEQYF.

The rearrangement links TRBV28 to TRBJ1-2; TRBD1 is a possible D gene (6 bases). The CDR3 is 15 amino acids. Trimming pared 5 bases from V and 8 bases from J, leaving 21 bases between. Germline CDR1 reads MDHEN; CDR2 reads SYDVKM. Here the CDR3 DNA reads TGTGCCAGCAGTCGCTTGGGGGCGCTTCGGAAGGGCTACACCTTC. This encodes CASSRLGALRKGYTF.

This chain links TRBV7-9 with TRBJ1-5; 7 bases are shared with TRBD1. J gave up 0 bases and V 3 bases, and 8 bases lay outside the gene matches. This CDR3 comprises 17 residues. CDR1 and CDR2 from the germline V gene are SEHNR and FQNEAQ (reference sequence). CDR3 in DNA: TGTGCCAGCAGCTTTAGCCGCGGGACAGCTAGCAATCAGCCCCAGCATTTT. Amino acid sequence: CASSFSRGTASNQPQHF. Full variable domain (missing parts from reference TRBV7-9 and TRBJ1-5): DTGVSQNPRHKITKRGQNVTFRCDPISEHNRLYWYRQTLGQGPEFLTYFQNEAQLEKSRLLSDRFSAERPKGSFSTLEIQRTEQGDSAMYLCASSFSRGTASNQPQHFGDGTRLSIL.

This clone was counted a single time. The V gene is TRBV7-9, the J gene TRBJ2-5; TRBD2 matches at 13 bases. J was trimmed by 5 bases and V by 5 bases; bases with no gene match: 8. The CDR3 contains 16 residues. Germline CDR1 and CDR2: SEHNR and FQNEAQ (reference sequence). The chain's CDR3 is CASSRGLAGVSETQYF. CDR3 nucleotide sequence: TGTGCCAGCAGCCGTGGACTAGCGGGAGTTTCTGAGACCCAGTACTTC.

As for this clone: Other DNA sequences in this sample translate to the same CDR3. The chain is built from TRBV4-2 and TRBJ2-1, with TRBD2 matching over 10 bases. CDR1 is LGHNA, CDR2 YNFKEQ, per germline. CDR3 length: 17 residues. The V gene end was trimmed by 3 bases and the J gene end by 4 bases; junction bases not matched to a gene: 9. This CDR3 is CASSQGEGTSEYNEQFF. The CDR3, as DNA: TGTGCCAGCAGCCAGGGGGAGGGGACTAGCGAGTACAATGAGCAGTTCTTC.

The chain has TRBV14 and TRBJ1-6; D is uncertain. The CDR3 length is 14 residues. V lost 4 bases and J lost 4, with 8 bases in between. The germline gives CDR1 SGHDN, CDR2 FVKESK. The DNA for the CDR3 is TGTGCCAGCAGCCGCTTCGAATATAATTCACCCCTCCACTTT. Its translation: CASSRFEYNSPLHF.

In this sample, this clone turned up a few times. The chain joins TRBV28 to TRBJ1-6; no firm D call. Trimming shortened V by 3 bases and J by 10 bases, and 13 bases separated the two germline ends. The CDR3 contains 14 residues. Germline V lookup: CDR1 MDHEN, CDR2 SYDVKM. CDR3 sequence reads: CASSFIQSGSPLHF. In DNA, the CDR3 is TGTGCCAGCAGTTTCATACAGTCGGGCTCACCCCTCCACTTT.

The rearrangement uses TRBV5-4 and TRBJ1-2, with a possible D match to TRBD1 (6 bases). Looked up from germline, CDR1 is SGHNT and CDR2 is YYREEE (reference sequence). V lost 4 bases to trimming and J lost 3 bases, with 10 bases between them. The CDR3 loop spans 13 amino acids. This chain's CDR3 is CASSPDRYYGYTF. CDR3 coding DNA: TGTGCCAGCAGCCCTGACAGGTACTATGGCTACACCTTC.

This clone was seen a few times. The chain links TRBV18 to TRBJ2-3; D unclear. This CDR3 has 15 amino acids. Germline CDR1 is KGHSH and CDR2 is LQKENI. V lost 6 bases and J 0 bases, leaving 13 bases between the germline ends. CDR3 nucleotide sequence: TGTGCCAGCTCCCTCGGTGGGGATAGCACAGATACGCAGTATTTT. Translation gives CASSLGGDSTDTQYF.

The chain has TRBV12-2 and TRBJ1-1. TRBV12-2 is shown as a pseudogene. This CDR3 is 14 amino acids long. DNA of the CDR3: TGTGCAAGTCGCTTAGTCTCCGGGAAGAGTGAAGCTTTCTTT. Translation: CASRLVSGKSEAFF.

The chain uses TRBV10-3 and TRBJ2-7; TRBD2 agrees at 10 bases. Germline V CDR1 and CDR2: ENHRY, SYGVKD. The CDR3 has 13 amino acids. V was pared by 4 bases and J by 11 bases, with 8 bases of the junction left unmatched. CDR3 protein: CAISGASGSTEYF. CDR3 bases: TGTGCCATCAGTGGGGCTAGCGGGAGTACCGAGTACTTC.

The chain links TRBV4-3 to TRBJ2-1, with D unclear. CDR3 length equals 12 residues. Trimming pared 0 bases from V and 7 bases from J, leaving 4 bases between. CDR1 is LGHNA, CDR2 YSLEER, per germline. The CDR3 DNA reads TGCGCCAGCAGCCAAGATTCGAATGAGCAGTTCTTC. Protein sequence: CASSQDSNEQFF.

For the CDR3, the DNA is TGTGCCAGCAGCTTATGGTCAGGGGCTCCCGGGATTGACGGCTACACCTTC. This translates into CASSLWSGAPGIDGYTF. This sequence joins TRBV7-2 and TRBJ1-2, with a tentative D call TRBD1 (6 bases). The germline V gene encodes CDR1 SGHTA and CDR2 FQGNSA. The CDR3 contains 17 residues. The ends were cut back, 2 bases at V and 8 bases at J, with 24 bases in the middle. The entire variable domain, with the rest obtained from reference TRBV7-2 and TRBJ1-2, is as follows: GAGVSQSPSNKVTEKGKDVELRCDPISGHTALYWYRQSLGQGLEFLIYFQGNSAPDKSGLPSDRFSAERTGGSVSTLTIQRTQQEDSAVYLCASSLWSGAPGIDGYTFGSGTRLTVV.